This T cell receptor (beta chain) was recorded in a study of OX40 agonist ivuxolimab in advanced cancers. Looking at the study overall: Head and neck, renal cell, melanoma or hepatocellular carcinoma were the cancers that dose-escalation patients had.

Germline CDR1 reads SGDLS; CDR2 reads YYNGEE. There are 15 residues in the CDR3. V lost 2 bases and J 0 bases, leaving 11 bases between the germline ends. Profiling relied on immunoSEQ multiplex PCR, and the TCRdb table lists in-frame clones only, not all of them. The profile shows about 74,000 clones, around 88% of them singletons. General observations from the study: Dosing at 0.1 to 3.0 mg/kg was accompanied by clonal expansion of CD4+ and CD8+ blood T cells by week 6.

This clone was detected once. Its antigen is unidentified. The sample was CD4+ or CD8+ T cells sorted from blood, taken in a trial of the OX40 agonist ivuxolimab. This chain links TRBV9 with TRBJ1-1; the D gene is possibly TRBD1 (6 bases). The TCR comes from an adult with an advanced solid tumor such as melanoma, head and neck, liver or kidney cancer. The CDR3 here is CASSVSGTMNTEAFF. Here the CDR3 DNA reads TGTGCCAGCAGCGTGTCCGGGACAATGAACACTGAAGCTTTCTTT.